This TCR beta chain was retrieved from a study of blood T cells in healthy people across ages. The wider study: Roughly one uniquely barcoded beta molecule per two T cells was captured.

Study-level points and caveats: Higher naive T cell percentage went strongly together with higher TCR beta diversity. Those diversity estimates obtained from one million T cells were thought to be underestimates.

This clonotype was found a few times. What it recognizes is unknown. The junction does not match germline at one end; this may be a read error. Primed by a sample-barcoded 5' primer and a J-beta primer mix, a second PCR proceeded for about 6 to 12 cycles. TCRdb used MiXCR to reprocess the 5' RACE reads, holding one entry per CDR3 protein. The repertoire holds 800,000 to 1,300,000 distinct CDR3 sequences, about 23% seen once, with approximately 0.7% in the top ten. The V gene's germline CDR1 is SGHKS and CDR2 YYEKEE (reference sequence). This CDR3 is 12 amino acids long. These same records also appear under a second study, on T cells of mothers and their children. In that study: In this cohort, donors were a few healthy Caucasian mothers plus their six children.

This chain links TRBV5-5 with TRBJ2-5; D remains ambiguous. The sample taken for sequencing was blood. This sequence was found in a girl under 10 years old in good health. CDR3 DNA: TGTGCCAGCAGCTTCTTTCAAGAGGCCCAGTACTTC. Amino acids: CASSFFQEAQYF.